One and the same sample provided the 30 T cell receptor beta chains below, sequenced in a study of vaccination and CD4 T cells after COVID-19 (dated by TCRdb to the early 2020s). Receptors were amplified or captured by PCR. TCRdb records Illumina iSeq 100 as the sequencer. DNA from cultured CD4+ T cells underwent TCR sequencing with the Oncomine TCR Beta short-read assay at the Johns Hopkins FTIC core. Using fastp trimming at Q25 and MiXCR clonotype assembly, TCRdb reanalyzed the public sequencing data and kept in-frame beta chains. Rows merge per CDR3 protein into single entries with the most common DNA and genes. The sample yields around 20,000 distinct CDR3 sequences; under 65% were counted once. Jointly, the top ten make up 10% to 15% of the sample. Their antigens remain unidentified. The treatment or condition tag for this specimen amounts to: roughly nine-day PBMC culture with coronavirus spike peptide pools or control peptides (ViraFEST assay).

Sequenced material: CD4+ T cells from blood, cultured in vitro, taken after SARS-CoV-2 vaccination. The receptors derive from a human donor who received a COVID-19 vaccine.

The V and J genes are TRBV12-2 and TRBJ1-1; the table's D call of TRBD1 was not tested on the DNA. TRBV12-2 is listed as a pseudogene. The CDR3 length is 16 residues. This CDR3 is CASRLARGWVNTEAFF. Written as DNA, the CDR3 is TGTGCAAGTCGCTTAGCAAGGGGTTGGGTGAACACTGAAGCTTTCTTT.

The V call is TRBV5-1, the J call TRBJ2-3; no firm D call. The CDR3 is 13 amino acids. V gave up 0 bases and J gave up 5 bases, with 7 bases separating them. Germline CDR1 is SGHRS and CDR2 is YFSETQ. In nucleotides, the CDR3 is TGCGCCAGCAGCTTGGGCGCAGGAGATACGCAGTATTTT. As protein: CASSLGAGDTQYF.

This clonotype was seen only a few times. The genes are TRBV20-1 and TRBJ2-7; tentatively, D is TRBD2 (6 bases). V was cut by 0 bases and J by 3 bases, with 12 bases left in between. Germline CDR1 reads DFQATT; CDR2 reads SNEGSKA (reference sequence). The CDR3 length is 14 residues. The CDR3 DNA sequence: TGCAGTGCTAGAGATCGGGGAGGTAACTACGAGCAGTACTTC. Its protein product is CSARDRGGNYEQYF.

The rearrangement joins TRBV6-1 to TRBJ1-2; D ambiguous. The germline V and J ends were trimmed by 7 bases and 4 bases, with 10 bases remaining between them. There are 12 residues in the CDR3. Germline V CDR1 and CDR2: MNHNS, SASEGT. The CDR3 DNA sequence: TGTGCCAGCACCGGATGGAGCTATGGCTACACCTTC. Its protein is CASTGWSYGYTF.

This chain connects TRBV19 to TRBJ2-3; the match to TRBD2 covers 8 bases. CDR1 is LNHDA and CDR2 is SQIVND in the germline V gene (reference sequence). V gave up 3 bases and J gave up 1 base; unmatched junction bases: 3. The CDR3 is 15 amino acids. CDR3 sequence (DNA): TGTGCCAGTAGTATCCGGCGGGGGGGCACAGATACGCAGTATTTT. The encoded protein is CASSIRRGGTDTQYF.

CDR3 DNA sequence: TGTGCCAGCAGCTTGGGGGGAGGTAGCACTGAAGCTTTCTTT. It translates to CASSLGGGSTEAFF. This chain joins TRBV5-4 and TRBJ1-1; D is unresolved. CDR3 length equals 14 residues. Germline loops: CDR1 SGHNT, CDR2 YYREEE (reference sequence). V lost 0 bases, J lost 4 bases, and 10 bases lay in between. Drawing the rest from reference TRBV5-4 and TRBJ1-1, the complete variable domain is ETGVTQSPTHLIKTRGQQVTLRCSSQSGHNTVSWYQQALGQGPQFIFQYYREEENGRGNFPPRFSGLQFPNYSSELNVNALELDDSALYLCASSLGGGSTEAFFGQGTRLTVV.

CDR3 in amino acids: CASSYGRQGKGYTF. The CDR3 nucleotides are TGTGCCAGCAGCTACGGGAGACAGGGGAAGGGCTACACCTTC. The chain joins TRBV7-8 to TRBJ1-2, with TRBD1 identical over 8 bases. This CDR3 is built from 14 residues. V dropped 4 bases and J dropped 8; count of bases not matched to a gene: 9. Germline-derived CDR1 and CDR2 are SGHVS and FQNEAQ.

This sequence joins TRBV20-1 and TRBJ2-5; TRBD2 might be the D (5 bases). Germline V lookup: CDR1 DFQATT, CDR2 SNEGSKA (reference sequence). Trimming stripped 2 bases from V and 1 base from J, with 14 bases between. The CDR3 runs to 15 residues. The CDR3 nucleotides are TGCAGTGCTAGACACGCCCGGGAAACCCAAGAGACCCAGTACTTC. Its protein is CSARHARETQETQYF.

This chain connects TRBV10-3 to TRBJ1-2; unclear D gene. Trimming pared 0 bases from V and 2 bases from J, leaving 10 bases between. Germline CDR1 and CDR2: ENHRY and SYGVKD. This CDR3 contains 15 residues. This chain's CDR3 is CAISESRQANYGYTF. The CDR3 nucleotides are TGTGCCATCAGTGAGTCTCGTCAGGCCAACTATGGCTACACCTTC.

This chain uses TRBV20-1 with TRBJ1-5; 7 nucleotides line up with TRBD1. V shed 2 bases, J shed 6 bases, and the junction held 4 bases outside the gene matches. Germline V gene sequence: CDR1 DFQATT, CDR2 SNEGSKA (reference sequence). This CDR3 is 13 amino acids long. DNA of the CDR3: TGCAGTGCTAGACTAGACAGGGCTCAGCCCCAGCATTTT. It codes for CSARLDRAQPQHF.

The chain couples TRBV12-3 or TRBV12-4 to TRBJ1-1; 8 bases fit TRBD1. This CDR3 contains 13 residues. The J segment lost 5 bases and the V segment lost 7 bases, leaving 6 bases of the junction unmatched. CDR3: CASKQGGRTEAFF. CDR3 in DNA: TGTGCCAGCAAACAGGGGGGTCGGACTGAAGCTTTCTTT.

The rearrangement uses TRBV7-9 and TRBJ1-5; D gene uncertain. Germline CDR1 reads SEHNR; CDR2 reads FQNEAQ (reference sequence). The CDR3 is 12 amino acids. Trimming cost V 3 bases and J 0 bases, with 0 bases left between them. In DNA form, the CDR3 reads TGTGCCAGCAGCTTTAGCAATCAGCCCCAGCATTTT. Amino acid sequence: CASSFSNQPQHF.

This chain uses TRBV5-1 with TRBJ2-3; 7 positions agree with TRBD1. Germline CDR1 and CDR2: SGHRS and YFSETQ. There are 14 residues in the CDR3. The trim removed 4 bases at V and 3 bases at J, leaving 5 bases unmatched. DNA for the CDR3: TGCGCCAGCAGCATGAACAGGGGTACAGATACGCAGTATTTT. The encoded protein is CASSMNRGTDTQYF.

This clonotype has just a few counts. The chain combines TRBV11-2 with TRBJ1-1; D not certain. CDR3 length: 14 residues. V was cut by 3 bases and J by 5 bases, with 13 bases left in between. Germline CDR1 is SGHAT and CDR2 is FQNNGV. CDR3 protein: CASSFGRRRTEAFF. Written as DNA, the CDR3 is TGTGCCAGCAGCTTCGGACGGCGGCGGACTGAAGCTTTCTTT.

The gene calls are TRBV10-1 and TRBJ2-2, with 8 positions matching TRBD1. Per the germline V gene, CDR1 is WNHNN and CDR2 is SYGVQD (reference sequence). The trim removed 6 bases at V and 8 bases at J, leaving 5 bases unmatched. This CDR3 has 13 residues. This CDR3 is CASRQGATGELFF. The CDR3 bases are TGCGCCAGCAGGCAGGGGGCGACTGGGGAGCTGTTTTTT.

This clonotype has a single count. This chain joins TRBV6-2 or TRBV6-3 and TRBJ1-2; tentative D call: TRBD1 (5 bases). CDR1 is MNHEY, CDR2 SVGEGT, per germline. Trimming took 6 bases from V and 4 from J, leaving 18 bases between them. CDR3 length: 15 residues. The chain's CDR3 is CASSRGGVRPYGYTF. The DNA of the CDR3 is TGTGCCAGCAGCCGCGGGGGTGTCAGACCCTATGGCTACACCTTC.

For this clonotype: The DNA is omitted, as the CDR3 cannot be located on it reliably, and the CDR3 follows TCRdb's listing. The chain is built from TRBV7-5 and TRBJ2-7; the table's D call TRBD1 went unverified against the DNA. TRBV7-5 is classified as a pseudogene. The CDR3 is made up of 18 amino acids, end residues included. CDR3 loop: CISVSEAYPRTESYEQYF.

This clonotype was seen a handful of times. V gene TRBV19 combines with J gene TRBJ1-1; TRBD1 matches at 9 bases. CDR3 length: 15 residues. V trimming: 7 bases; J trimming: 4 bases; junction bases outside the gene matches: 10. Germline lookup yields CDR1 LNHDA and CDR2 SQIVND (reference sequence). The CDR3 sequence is CASTPRDRDSTEAFF. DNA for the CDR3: TGTGCCAGTACCCCCAGGGACAGGGATAGCACTGAAGCTTTCTTT.

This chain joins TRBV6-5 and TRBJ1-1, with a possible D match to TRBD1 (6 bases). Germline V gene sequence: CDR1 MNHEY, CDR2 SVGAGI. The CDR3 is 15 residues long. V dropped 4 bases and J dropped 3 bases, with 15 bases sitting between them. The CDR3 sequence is CASSFWEQGDTEAFF. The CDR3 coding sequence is TGTGCCAGCAGTTTCTGGGAACAGGGTGACACTGAAGCTTTCTTT.

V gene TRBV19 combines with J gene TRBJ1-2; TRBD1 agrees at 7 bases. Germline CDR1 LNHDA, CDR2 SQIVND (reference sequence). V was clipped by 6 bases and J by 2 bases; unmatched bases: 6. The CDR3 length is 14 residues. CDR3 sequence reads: CASRPQTGNYGYTF. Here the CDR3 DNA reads TGTGCCAGTAGACCCCAGACAGGGAACTATGGCTACACCTTC.

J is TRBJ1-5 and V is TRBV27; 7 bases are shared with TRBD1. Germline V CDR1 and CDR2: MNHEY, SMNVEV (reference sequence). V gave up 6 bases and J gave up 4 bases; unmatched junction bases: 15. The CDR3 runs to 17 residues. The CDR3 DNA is TGTGCCAGCAGACCCGACAGGGTGACTGTGGGTAATCAGCCCCAGCATTTT. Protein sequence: CASRPDRVTVGNQPQHF.

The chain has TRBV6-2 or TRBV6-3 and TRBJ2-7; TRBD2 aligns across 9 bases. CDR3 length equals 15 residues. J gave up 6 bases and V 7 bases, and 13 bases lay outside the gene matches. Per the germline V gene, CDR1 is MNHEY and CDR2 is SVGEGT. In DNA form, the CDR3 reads TGTGCCAGCATTCGGGGGCGGGGGGGCCGGATCGAGCAGTACTTC. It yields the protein CASIRGRGGRIEQYF.

The CDR3 nucleotides read TGTGCCAGCAGCTTAGGAGCGGAATTGGAGACCCAGTACTTC. Translated: CASSLGAELETQYF. V usage is TRBV7-6 and J usage is TRBJ2-5, with TRBD2 as a possible D gene (5 bases). CDR3 length: 14 amino acids. Germline CDR1 is SGHVS and CDR2 is FNYEAQ. Deletions cut 1 base from V and 5 bases from J, with 11 bases between.

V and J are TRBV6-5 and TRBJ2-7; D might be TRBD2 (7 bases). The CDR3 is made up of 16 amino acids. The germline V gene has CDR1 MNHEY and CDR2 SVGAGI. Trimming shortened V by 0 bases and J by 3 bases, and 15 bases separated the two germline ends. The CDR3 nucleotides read TGTGCCAGCAGTTACTCGACTGCGGGGGCCCTCTACGAGCAGTACTTC. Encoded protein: CASSYSTAGALYEQYF.

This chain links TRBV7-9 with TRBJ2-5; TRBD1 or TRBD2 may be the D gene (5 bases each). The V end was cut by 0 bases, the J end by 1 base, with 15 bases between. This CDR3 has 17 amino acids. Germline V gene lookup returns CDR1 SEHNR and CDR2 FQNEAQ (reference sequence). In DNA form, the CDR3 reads TGTGCCAGCAGCTTAGCGCGACGGGGCCGGTTCCAAGAGACCCAGTACTTC. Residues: CASSLARRGRFQETQYF.

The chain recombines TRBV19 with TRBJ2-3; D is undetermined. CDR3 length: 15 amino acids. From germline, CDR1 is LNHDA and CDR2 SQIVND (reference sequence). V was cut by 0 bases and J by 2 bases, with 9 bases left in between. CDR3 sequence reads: CASSIDRKSTDTQYF. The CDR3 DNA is TGTGCCAGTAGTATAGATCGGAAATCCACAGATACGCAGTATTTT.

The DNA for the CDR3 is TGTGCCATCAGTGATGACAGGGAGAGGGGCTACACCTTC. As protein: CAISDDRERGYTF. This sequence joins TRBV10-3 and TRBJ1-2; 7 nucleotides match TRBD1. The germline V gene has CDR1 ENHRY and CDR2 SYGVKD. The CDR3 is made up of 13 amino acids. The V and J ends lost 3 bases and 8 bases, in that order; junction bases with no gene match: 6.

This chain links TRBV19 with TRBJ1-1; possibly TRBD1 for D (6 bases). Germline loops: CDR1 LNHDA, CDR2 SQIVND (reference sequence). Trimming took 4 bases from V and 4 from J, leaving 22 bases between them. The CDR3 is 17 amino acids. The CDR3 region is CASSTLYHRVNVTEAFF. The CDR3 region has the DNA TGTGCCAGTAGTACTCTCTACCACAGGGTAAATGTCACTGAAGCTTTCTTT.

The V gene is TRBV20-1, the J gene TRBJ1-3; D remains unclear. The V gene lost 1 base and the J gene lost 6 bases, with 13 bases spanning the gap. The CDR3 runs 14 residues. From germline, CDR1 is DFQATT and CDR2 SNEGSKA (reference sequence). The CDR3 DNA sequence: TGCAGTGCTAGAGTTCCGGCCTTGCCAAACACCATATATTTT. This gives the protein CSARVPALPNTIYF.

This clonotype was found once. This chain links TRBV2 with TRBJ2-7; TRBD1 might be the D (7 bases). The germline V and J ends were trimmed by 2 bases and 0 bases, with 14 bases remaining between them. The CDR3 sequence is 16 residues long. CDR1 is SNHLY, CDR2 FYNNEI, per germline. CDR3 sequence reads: CASSEMRDSFSYEQYF. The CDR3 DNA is TGTGCCAGCAGTGAAATGCGGGACAGCTTCTCCTACGAGCAGTACTTC.